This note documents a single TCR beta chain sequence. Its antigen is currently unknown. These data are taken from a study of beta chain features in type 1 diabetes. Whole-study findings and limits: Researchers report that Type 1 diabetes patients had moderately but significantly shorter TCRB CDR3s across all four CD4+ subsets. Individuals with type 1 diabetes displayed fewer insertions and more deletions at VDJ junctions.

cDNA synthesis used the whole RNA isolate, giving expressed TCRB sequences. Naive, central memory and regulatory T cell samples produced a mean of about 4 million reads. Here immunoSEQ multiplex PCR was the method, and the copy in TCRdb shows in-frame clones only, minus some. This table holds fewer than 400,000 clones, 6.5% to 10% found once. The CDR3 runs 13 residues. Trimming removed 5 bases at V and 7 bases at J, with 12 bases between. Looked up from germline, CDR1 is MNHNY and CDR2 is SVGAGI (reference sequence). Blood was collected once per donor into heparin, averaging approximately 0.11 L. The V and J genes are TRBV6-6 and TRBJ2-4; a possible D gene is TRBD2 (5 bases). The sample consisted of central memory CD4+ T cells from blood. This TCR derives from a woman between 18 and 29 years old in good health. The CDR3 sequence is CASSVDYRNIQYF. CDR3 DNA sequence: TGTGCCAGCAGTGTTGACTATCGGAACATTCAGTACTTC.